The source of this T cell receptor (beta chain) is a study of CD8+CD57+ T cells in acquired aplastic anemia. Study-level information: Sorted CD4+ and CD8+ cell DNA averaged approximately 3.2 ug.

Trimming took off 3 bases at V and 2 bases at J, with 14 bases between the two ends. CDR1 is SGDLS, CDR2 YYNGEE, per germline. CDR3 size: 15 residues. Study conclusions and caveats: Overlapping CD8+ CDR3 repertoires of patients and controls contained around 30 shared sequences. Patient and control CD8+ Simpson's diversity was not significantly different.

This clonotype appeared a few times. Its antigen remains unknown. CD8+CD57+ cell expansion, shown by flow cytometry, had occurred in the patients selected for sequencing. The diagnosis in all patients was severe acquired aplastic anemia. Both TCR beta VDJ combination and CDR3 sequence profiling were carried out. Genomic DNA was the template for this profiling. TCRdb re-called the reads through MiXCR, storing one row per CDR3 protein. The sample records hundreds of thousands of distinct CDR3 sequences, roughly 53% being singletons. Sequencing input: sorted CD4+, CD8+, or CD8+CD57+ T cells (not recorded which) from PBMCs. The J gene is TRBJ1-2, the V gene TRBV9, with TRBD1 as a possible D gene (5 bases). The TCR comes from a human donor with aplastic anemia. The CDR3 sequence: CASSALGQVNYGYTF. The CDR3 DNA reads TGTGCCAGCAGCGCCCTGGGGCAGGTAAACTATGGCTACACCTTC.